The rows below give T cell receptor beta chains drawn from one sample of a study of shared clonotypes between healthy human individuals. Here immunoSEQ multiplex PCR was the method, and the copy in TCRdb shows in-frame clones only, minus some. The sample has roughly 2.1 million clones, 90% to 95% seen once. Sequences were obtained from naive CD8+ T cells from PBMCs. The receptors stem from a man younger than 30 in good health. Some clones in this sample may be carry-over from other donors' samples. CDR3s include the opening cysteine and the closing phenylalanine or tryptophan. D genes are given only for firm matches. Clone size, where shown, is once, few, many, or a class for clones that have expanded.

cdr3_aa: CASSPSGGESYNEQFF; cdr3_nt: TGTGCCAGCAGTCCCTCGGGGGGGGAGTCCTACAATGAGCAGTTCTTC; clone_size: NA; v_call: TRBV27; d_call: TRBD2; j_call: TRBJ2-1
cdr3_aa: CATSRDLGTGLGGVDTQYF; cdr3_nt: TGTGCCACCAGCAGAGATTTGGGTACGGGACTAGGAGGTGTAGATACGCAGTATTTT; clone_size: NA; v_call: TRBV15; d_call: TRBD2; j_call: TRBJ2-3
cdr3_aa: CASSSREYREQYF; cdr3_nt: TGTGCCAGCAGCTCCCGGGAGTATCGCGAGCAGTACTTC; clone_size: NA; v_call: TRBV7-2; d_call: NA; j_call: TRBJ2-7
cdr3_aa: CASSLNPGGSSYEQYF; cdr3_nt: TGTGCCAGCAGCTTAAATCCGGGCGGGAGCTCCTACGAGCAGTACTTC; clone_size: NA; v_call: TRBV7-9; d_call: TRBD2; j_call: TRBJ2-7
cdr3_aa: CASSLVTGGAYEQYF; cdr3_nt: TGTGCCAGCAGCTTAGTGACAGGGGGTGCCTACGAGCAGTACTTC; clone_size: NA; v_call: TRBV7-2; d_call: TRBD1; j_call: TRBJ2-7
cdr3_aa: CASSRETDEQFF; cdr3_nt: TGTGCCAGCAGCCGGGAAACAGATGAGCAGTTCTTC; clone_size: NA; v_call: TRBV7-9; d_call: NA; j_call: TRBJ2-1
cdr3_aa: CSVGSGDGYTF; cdr3_nt: TGCAGCGTTGGGTCCGGGGATGGCTACACCTTC; clone_size: NA; v_call: TRBV29-1; d_call: NA; j_call: TRBJ1-2
cdr3_aa: CASTPWRGSYEQYF; cdr3_nt: TGTGCCAGCACCCCGTGGAGGGGGTCCTACGAGCAGTACTTC; clone_size: NA; v_call: TRBV6-5; d_call: NA; j_call: TRBJ2-7
cdr3_aa: CASSPMGQGQARGEAFF; cdr3_nt: TGTGCCAGCTCACCAATGGGCCAAGGACAGGCTCGAGGGGAAGCTTTCTTT; clone_size: NA; v_call: TRBV18; d_call: TRBD1; j_call: TRBJ1-1
cdr3_aa: CASSLGLGGMNTEAFF; cdr3_nt: TGCGCCAGCAGCTTGGGGCTTGGGGGAATGAACACTGAAGCTTTCTTT; clone_size: NA; v_call: TRBV5-1; d_call: NA; j_call: TRBJ1-1
cdr3_aa: CASSLESLAGRAYTGELFF; cdr3_nt: TGTGCCAGCAGCTTAGAGTCCCTCGCGGGCAGGGCCTACACCGGGGAGCTGTTTTTT; clone_size: once; v_call: TRBV7-8; d_call: NA; j_call: TRBJ2-2
cdr3_aa: CASSQSEIRSGRLNEQFF; cdr3_nt: TGTGCCAGCAGCCAAAGTGAAATTAGGAGCGGGAGACTCAATGAGCAGTTCTTC; clone_size: NA; v_call: TRBV14; d_call: TRBD2; j_call: TRBJ2-1
cdr3_aa: CASSLLAENYGYTF; cdr3_nt: TGTGCCAGCAGCTTACTCGCAGAGAACTATGGCTACACCTTC; clone_size: NA; v_call: TRBV7-9; d_call: NA; j_call: TRBJ1-2
cdr3_aa: CASSVRGPGIGELFF; cdr3_nt: TGTGCCAGCAGCGTAAGGGGGCCAGGGATCGGGGAGCTGTTTTTT; clone_size: NA; v_call: TRBV9; d_call: TRBD1; j_call: TRBJ2-2
cdr3_aa: CASSQAPYGQFF; cdr3_nt: TGTGCCAGCAGCCAAGCGCCCTATGGGCAGTTCTTC; clone_size: NA; v_call: TRBV14; d_call: NA; j_call: TRBJ2-1
cdr3_aa: CASSRAQWTGELFF; cdr3_nt: TGTGCCAGCAGCCGAGCTCAATGGACCGGGGAGCTGTTTTTT; clone_size: NA; v_call: TRBV5-6; d_call: NA; j_call: TRBJ2-2
cdr3_aa: CASSKVAGSYNEQFF; cdr3_nt: TGTGCCAGCAGCAAAGTGGCGGGGAGCTACAATGAGCAGTTCTTC; clone_size: NA; v_call: TRBV7-9; d_call: NA; j_call: TRBJ2-1
cdr3_aa: CASSLFWQETQYF; cdr3_nt: TGTGCCAGCAGCTTATTTTGGCAAGAGACCCAGTACTTC; clone_size: NA; v_call: TRBV7-8; d_call: NA; j_call: TRBJ2-5
cdr3_aa: CASSNAPGRDTEAFF; cdr3_nt: TGTGCCAGTAGTAACGCCCCGGGACGGGACACTGAAGCTTTCTTT; clone_size: NA; v_call: TRBV19; d_call: NA; j_call: TRBJ1-1
cdr3_aa: CASRSRGIAYNEQFF; cdr3_nt: TGTGCCAGCAGATCCAGGGGGATAGCTTACAATGAGCAGTTCTTC; clone_size: NA; v_call: TRBV6-5; d_call: TRBD1; j_call: TRBJ2-1
cdr3_aa: CASSSRIQDNYGYTF; cdr3_nt: TGTGCCAGCAGCTCCCGAATACAAGACAACTATGGCTACACCTTC; clone_size: NA; v_call: TRBV28; d_call: NA; j_call: TRBJ1-2
cdr3_aa: CASSSPLSGDSYNEQFF; cdr3_nt: TGTGCCAGCAGCTCACCCCTCAGCGGGGATTCCTACAATGAGCAGTTCTTC; clone_size: NA; v_call: TRBV7-6; d_call: TRBD2; j_call: TRBJ2-1
cdr3_aa: CASSFGTSPSTDTQYF; cdr3_nt: TGTGCCAGCAGCTTCGGGACTTCCCCTAGCACAGATACGCAGTATTTT; clone_size: NA; v_call: TRBV11-2; d_call: NA; j_call: TRBJ2-3
cdr3_aa: CASRGQDENTIYF; cdr3_nt: TGTGCCAGCAGAGGACAGGATGAAAACACCATATATTTT; clone_size: NA; v_call: TRBV6-1; d_call: TRBD1; j_call: TRBJ1-3
cdr3_aa: CASSHYTDTQYF; cdr3_nt: TGTGCCAGCAGCCATTACACAGATACGCAGTATTTT; clone_size: NA; v_call: TRBV7-9; d_call: NA; j_call: TRBJ2-3
cdr3_aa: CASSTATDTKNTEAFF; cdr3_nt: TGTGCCAGCAGCACTGCGACGGATACTAAAAACACTGAAGCTTTCTTT; clone_size: NA; v_call: TRBV21-1; d_call: NA; j_call: TRBJ1-1
cdr3_aa: CASSVEWTTEAFF; cdr3_nt: TGTGCCAGCAGCGTAGAGTGGACCACTGAAGCTTTCTTT; clone_size: few; v_call: TRBV9; d_call: NA; j_call: TRBJ1-1
cdr3_aa: CASSASSYEQYF; cdr3_nt: TGTGCCAGTAGCGCTAGCTCCTACGAGCAGTACTTC; clone_size: NA; v_call: TRBV19; d_call: NA; j_call: TRBJ2-7
cdr3_aa: CASSPTGHTYNEQFF; cdr3_nt: TGTGCCAGCAGTCCTACCGGCCACACGTACAATGAGCAGTTCTTC; clone_size: once; v_call: TRBV7-3; d_call: NA; j_call: TRBJ2-1
cdr3_aa: CASSQVLSGSNTGELFF; cdr3_nt: TGTGCCAGCAGCCAAGTCCTTAGCGGGAGCAACACCGGGGAGCTGTTTTTT; clone_size: NA; v_call: TRBV4-2; d_call: TRBD2; j_call: TRBJ2-2
cdr3_aa: CASSTPGAGKDTGNTIYF; cdr3_nt: TGTGCCAGCAGCACCCCAGGGGCAGGGAAGGACACTGGAAACACCATATATTTT; clone_size: NA; v_call: TRBV11-2; d_call: NA; j_call: TRBJ1-3
cdr3_aa: CASSPPGSGNTIYF; cdr3_nt: TGTGCCAGCAGCCCCCCGGGCTCTGGAAACACCATATATTTT; clone_size: NA; v_call: TRBV6-5; d_call: NA; j_call: TRBJ1-3
cdr3_aa: CASSLERPRVKTGELFF; cdr3_nt: TGTGCCAGCAGCTTAGAACGCCCCAGGGTGAAAACCGGGGAGCTGTTTTTT; clone_size: NA; v_call: TRBV7-9; d_call: NA; j_call: TRBJ2-2
cdr3_aa: CASSVYRGPSYEQYF; cdr3_nt: TGTGCCAGTAGTGTATACAGGGGGCCTTCCTACGAGCAGTACTTC; clone_size: NA; v_call: TRBV19; d_call: TRBD1; j_call: TRBJ2-7
cdr3_aa: CASAIAGTGVQETQYF; cdr3_nt: TGTGCCAGCGCCATCGCCGGGACAGGGGTTCAAGAGACCCAGTACTTC; clone_size: NA; v_call: TRBV2; d_call: TRBD1; j_call: TRBJ2-5
cdr3_aa: CASSFAGEGQPQHF; cdr3_nt: TGTGCCAGCAGCTTCGCAGGAGAGGGGCAGCCCCAGCATTTT; clone_size: NA; v_call: TRBV5-8; d_call: NA; j_call: TRBJ1-5
cdr3_aa: CAITSMMNGYTF; cdr3_nt: TGTGCCATCACCTCGATGATGAATGGCTACACCTTC; clone_size: NA; v_call: TRBV10-3; d_call: NA; j_call: TRBJ1-2
cdr3_aa: CASSFFTSGSSDTQYF; cdr3_nt: TGCGCCAGCAGCTTTTTCACTAGCGGGAGTTCAGATACGCAGTATTTT; clone_size: NA; v_call: TRBV5-1; d_call: TRBD2; j_call: TRBJ2-3
cdr3_aa: CASRRYPSGANVLTF; cdr3_nt: TGTGCCAGCCGCAGGTACCCCTCTGGGGCCAACGTCCTGACTTTC; clone_size: once; v_call: TRBV28; d_call: NA; j_call: TRBJ2-6
cdr3_aa: CAISGTQVSNTEAFF; cdr3_nt: TGTGCCATCAGTGGGACACAAGTATCGAACACTGAAGCTTTCTTT; clone_size: NA; v_call: TRBV10-3; d_call: NA; j_call: TRBJ1-1
cdr3_aa: CASSGSVVGTEAFF; cdr3_nt: TGTGCCAGCAGCGGATCCGTGGTGGGCACTGAAGCTTTCTTT; clone_size: NA; v_call: TRBV7-8; d_call: NA; j_call: TRBJ1-1
cdr3_aa: CASSLYPSGNFRTDTQYF; cdr3_nt: TGTGCCAGCAGTTTATATCCCTCGGGCAACTTTCGCACAGATACGCAGTATTTT; clone_size: NA; v_call: TRBV27; d_call: NA; j_call: TRBJ2-3
cdr3_aa: CASSLVTGYEQYF; cdr3_nt: TGTGCCAGCAGCTTGGTGACGGGCTACGAGCAGTACTTC; clone_size: NA; v_call: TRBV5-6; d_call: NA; j_call: TRBJ2-7
cdr3_aa: CASSLGSYNEQFF; cdr3_nt: TGTGCCAGCAGCTTGGGTAGTTACAATGAGCAGTTCTTC; clone_size: NA; v_call: TRBV5-4; d_call: NA; j_call: TRBJ2-1
cdr3_aa: CAIRQTGEAFF; cdr3_nt: TGTGCCATCAGGCAGACAGGCGAAGCTTTCTTT; clone_size: NA; v_call: TRBV10-3; d_call: NA; j_call: TRBJ1-1
cdr3_aa: CASTTGLNYGYTF; cdr3_nt: TGTGCCAGCACCACGGGATTGAACTATGGCTACACCTTC; clone_size: NA; v_call: TRBV7-9; d_call: NA; j_call: TRBJ1-2
cdr3_aa: CASSFRQGTTSTYNEQFF; cdr3_nt: TGTGCCAGCAGTTTTCGTCAGGGGACCACCAGCACGTACAATGAGCAGTTCTTC; clone_size: NA; v_call: TRBV27; d_call: NA; j_call: TRBJ2-1
cdr3_aa: CASSLAGSRNQPQHF; cdr3_nt: TGTGCCAGCAGTTTGGCAGGGTCCCGCAATCAGCCCCAGCATTTT; clone_size: NA; v_call: TRBV28; d_call: NA; j_call: TRBJ1-5
cdr3_aa: CASRSTRGDRYSYEQYF; cdr3_nt: TGCGCCAGCAGATCAACCCGTGGGGACAGATACTCCTACGAGCAGTACTTC; clone_size: NA; v_call: TRBV10-2; d_call: TRBD1; j_call: TRBJ2-7
cdr3_aa: CASSSPRAQYF; cdr3_nt: TGTGCCAGCAGCTCCCCCCGGGCCCAGTACTTC; clone_size: NA; v_call: TRBV11-2; d_call: NA; j_call: TRBJ2-7
cdr3_aa: CASSSRALPKAYEQYF; cdr3_nt: TGTGCCAGCAGCTCAAGGGCACTCCCGAAGGCCTACGAGCAGTACTTC; clone_size: NA; v_call: TRBV7-6; d_call: NA; j_call: TRBJ2-7
cdr3_aa: CASSLRGSGNTIYF; cdr3_nt: TGTGCCAGCAGCTTGAGGGGTTCCGGAAACACCATATATTTT; clone_size: NA; v_call: TRBV5-6; d_call: NA; j_call: TRBJ1-3
cdr3_aa: CASSLRGGTSADTQYF; cdr3_nt: TGTGCCAGCAGTTTAAGAGGGGGTACGTCAGCAGATACGCAGTATTTT; clone_size: NA; v_call: TRBV28; d_call: NA; j_call: TRBJ2-3
cdr3_aa: CASSPRTSGSEQYF; cdr3_nt: TGTGCCAGCAGTCCCCGGACTAGCGGGAGTGAGCAGTACTTC; clone_size: NA; v_call: TRBV27; d_call: TRBD2; j_call: TRBJ2-7
cdr3_aa: CASTQRGNTEAFF; cdr3_nt: TGTGCCAGCACCCAGCGAGGGAACACTGAAGCTTTCTTT; clone_size: few; v_call: TRBV6-5; d_call: NA; j_call: TRBJ1-1
cdr3_aa: CASSLNAPGKNSYEQYF; cdr3_nt: TGTGCCAGCAGCTTAAACGCTCCGGGAAAGAACTCCTACGAGCAGTACTTC; clone_size: NA; v_call: TRBV13; d_call: NA; j_call: TRBJ2-7
cdr3_aa: CASSRNQLAGSYEQYF; cdr3_nt: TGTGCCAGCAGTCGCAACCAATTAGCAGGCTCCTACGAGCAGTACTTC; clone_size: NA; v_call: TRBV27; d_call: NA; j_call: TRBJ2-7
cdr3_aa: CASSPRDRGPYEQYF; cdr3_nt: TGTGCCAGCAGCCCTAGGGACAGGGGTCCCTACGAGCAGTACTTC; clone_size: NA; v_call: TRBV7-9; d_call: TRBD1; j_call: TRBJ2-7
cdr3_aa: CASSEGLAASTDTQYF; cdr3_nt: TGTGCCAGCAGTGAAGGGCTAGCGGCTAGCACAGATACGCAGTATTTT; clone_size: NA; v_call: TRBV2; d_call: TRBD2; j_call: TRBJ2-3
cdr3_aa: CASSFHVVVGRREQYF; cdr3_nt: TGTGCCAGCAGCTTCCACGTCGTGGTGGGACGCCGGGAGCAGTACTTC; clone_size: NA; v_call: TRBV11-3; d_call: NA; j_call: TRBJ2-7